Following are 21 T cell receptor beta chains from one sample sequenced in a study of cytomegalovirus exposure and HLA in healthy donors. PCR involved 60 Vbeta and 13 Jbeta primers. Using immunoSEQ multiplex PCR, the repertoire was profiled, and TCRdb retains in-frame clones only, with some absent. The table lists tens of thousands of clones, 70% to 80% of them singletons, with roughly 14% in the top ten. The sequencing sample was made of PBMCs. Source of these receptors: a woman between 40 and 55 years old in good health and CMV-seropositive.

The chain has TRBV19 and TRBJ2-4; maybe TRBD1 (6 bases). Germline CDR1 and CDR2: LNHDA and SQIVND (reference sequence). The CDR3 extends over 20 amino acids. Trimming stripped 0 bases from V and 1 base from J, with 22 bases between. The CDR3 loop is CASSIEKIGRGEGAKNIQYF. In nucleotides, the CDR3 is TGTGCCAGTAGTATAGAGAAGATTGGCAGGGGCGAGGGGGCCAAAAACATTCAGTACTTC.

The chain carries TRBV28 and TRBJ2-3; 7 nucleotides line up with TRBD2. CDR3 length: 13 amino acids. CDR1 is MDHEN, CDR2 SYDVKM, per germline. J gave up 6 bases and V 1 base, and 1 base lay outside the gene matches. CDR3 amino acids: CASSLLGGDTQYF. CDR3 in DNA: TGTGCCAGCAGTTTATTGGGGGGGGATACGCAGTATTTT.

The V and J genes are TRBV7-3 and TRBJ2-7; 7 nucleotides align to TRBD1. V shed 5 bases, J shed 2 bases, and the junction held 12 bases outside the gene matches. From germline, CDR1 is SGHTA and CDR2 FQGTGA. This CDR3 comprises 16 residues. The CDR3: CASSPLGTALPYEQYF. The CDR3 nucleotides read TGTGCCAGCAGCCCCTTAGGGACAGCCCTACCCTACGAGCAGTACTTC.

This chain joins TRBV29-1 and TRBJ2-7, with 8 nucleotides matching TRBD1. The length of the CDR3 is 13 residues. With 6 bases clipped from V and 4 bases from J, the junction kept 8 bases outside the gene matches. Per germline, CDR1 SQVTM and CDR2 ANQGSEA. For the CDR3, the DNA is TGCAGCGTCATACAGGGGGAAAGTTACGAGCAGTACTTC. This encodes CSVIQGESYEQYF.

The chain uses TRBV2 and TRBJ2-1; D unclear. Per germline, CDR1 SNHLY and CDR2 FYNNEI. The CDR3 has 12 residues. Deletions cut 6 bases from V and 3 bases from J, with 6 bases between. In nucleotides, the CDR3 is TGTGCCAGCAGGGGCGACTACAATGAGCAGTTCTTC. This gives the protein CASRGDYNEQFF.

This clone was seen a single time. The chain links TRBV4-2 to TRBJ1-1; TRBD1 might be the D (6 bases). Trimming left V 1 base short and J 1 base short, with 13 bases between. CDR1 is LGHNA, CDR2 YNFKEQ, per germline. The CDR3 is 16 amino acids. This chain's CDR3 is CASSQGNRQANTEAFF. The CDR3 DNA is TGTGCCAGCAGCCAAGGAAACCGACAGGCGAACACTGAAGCTTTCTTT.

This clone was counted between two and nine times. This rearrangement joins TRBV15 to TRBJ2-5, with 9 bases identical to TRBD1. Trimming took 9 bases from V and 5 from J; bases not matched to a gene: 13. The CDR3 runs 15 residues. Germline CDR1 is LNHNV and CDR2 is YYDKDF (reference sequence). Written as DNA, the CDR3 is TGTGCCACTACCCCGGACAGGGGCCTTGGGGAGACCCAGTACTTC. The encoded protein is CATTPDRGLGETQYF.

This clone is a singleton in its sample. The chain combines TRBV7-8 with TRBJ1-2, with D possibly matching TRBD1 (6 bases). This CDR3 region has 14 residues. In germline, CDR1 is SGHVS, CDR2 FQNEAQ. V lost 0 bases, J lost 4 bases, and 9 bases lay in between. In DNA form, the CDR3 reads TGTGCCAGCAGCTTAGCCGGACAGCTCTATGGCTACACCTTC. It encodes CASSLAGQLYGYTF.

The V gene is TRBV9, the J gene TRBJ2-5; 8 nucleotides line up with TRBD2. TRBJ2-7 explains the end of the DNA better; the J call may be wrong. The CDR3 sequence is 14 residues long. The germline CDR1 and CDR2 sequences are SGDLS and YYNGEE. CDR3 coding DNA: TGTGCCAGCAGTTCTAGCGGGTCCTACTACGAGCAGTACTTC. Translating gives CASSSSGSYYEQYF.

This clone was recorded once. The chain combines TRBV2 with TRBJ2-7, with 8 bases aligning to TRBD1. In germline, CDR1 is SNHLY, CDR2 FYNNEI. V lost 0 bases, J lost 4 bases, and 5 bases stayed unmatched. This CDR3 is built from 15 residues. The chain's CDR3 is CASSEAWTGSYEQYF. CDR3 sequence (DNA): TGTGCCAGCAGTGAAGCTTGGACAGGGAGTTACGAGCAGTACTTC.

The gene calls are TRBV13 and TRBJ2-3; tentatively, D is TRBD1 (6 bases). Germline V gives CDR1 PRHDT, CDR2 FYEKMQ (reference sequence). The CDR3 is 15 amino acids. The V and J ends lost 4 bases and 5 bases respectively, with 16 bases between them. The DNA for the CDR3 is TGTGCCAGCAGCTGGGGGCTACCGGATTTAGATACGCAGTATTTT. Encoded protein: CASSWGLPDLDTQYF.

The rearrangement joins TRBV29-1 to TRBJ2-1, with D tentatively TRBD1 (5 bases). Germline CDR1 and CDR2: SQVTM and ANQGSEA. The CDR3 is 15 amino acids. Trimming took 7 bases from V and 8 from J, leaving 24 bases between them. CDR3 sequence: CSAESQGFKYDEQFF. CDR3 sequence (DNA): TGCAGCGCGGAATCCCAGGGTTTTAAGTACGATGAGCAGTTCTTC.

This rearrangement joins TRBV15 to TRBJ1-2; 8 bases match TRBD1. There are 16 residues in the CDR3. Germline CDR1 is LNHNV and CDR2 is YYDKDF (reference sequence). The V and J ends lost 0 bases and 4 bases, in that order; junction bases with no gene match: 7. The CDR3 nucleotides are TGTGCCACCAGCAGAGAAGGGACAGGTTACTCCTATGGCTACACCTTC. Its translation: CATSREGTGYSYGYTF.

The CDR3 nucleotides read TGTGCCAGCTCATCCTCAGGGACAGATCAGCCCCAGCATTTT. Translation: CASSSSGTDQPQHF. The chain uses TRBV18 and TRBJ1-5; 7 bases match TRBD1. With V trimmed by 5 bases and J by 5 bases, 6 bases remained unmatched. The germline V gene has CDR1 KGHSH and CDR2 LQKENI. The CDR3 runs to 14 residues.

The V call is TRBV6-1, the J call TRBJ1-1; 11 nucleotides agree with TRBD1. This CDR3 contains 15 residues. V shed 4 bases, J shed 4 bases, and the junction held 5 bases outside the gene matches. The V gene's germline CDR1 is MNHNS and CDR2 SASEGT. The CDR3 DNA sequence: TGTGCCAGCAGTGGGGGACAGGGGGTGGTCACTGAAGCTTTCTTT. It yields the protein CASSGGQGVVTEAFF.

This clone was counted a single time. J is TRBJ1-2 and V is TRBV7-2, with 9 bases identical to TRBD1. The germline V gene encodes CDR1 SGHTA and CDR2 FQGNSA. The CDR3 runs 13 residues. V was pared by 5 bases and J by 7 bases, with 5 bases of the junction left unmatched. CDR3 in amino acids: CASSSRDRAGYTF. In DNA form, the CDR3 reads TGTGCCAGCAGCAGCCGGGACAGGGCTGGCTACACCTTC.

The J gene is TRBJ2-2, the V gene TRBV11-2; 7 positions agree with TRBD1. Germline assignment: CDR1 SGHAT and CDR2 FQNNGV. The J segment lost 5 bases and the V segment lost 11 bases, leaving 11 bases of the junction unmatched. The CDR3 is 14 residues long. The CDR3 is CAAPPQGRTGELFF. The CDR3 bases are TGTGCCGCCCCGCCACAGGGGAGAACCGGGGAGCTGTTTTTT. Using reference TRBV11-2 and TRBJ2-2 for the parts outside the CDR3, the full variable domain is EAGVAQSPRYKIIEKRQSVAFWCNPISGHATLYWYQQILGQGPKLLIQFQNNGVVDDSQLPKDRFSAERLKGVDSTLKIQPAKLEDSAVYLCAAPPQGRTGELFFGEGSRLTVL.

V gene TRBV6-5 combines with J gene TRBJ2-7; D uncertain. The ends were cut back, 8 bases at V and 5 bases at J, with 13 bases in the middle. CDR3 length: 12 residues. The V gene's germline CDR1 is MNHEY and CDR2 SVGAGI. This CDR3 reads CASHRLNHEQYF. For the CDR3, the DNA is TGTGCCAGCCATCGACTGAACCACGAGCAGTACTTC.

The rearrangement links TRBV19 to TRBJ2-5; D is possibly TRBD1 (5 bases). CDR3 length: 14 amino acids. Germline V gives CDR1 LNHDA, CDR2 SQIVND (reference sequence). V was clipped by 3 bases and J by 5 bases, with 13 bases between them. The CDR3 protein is CASSIGRAVETQYF. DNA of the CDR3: TGTGCCAGTAGTATCGGCAGGGCGGTTGAGACCCAGTACTTC.

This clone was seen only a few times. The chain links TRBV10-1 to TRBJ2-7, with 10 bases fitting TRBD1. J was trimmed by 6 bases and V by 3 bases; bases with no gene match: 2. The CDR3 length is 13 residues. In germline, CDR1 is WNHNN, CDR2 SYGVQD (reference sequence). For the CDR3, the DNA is TGCGCCAGCAGTGAAGGGACAGGGGTCGAGCAGTACTTC. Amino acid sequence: CASSEGTGVEQYF.

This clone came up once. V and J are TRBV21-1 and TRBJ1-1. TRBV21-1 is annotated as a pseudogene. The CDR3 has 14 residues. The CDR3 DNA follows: TGTGCCAGCAGCCAAGGTTGTATGAACACTGAAGCTTTCTTT. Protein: CASSQGCMNTEAFF.